The T cell receptor (beta chain) under discussion was sequenced for a study of blood T cell repertoires in COVID-19 (dated by TCRdb to between 2020 and 2021). Study-wide context: Samples from collaborators originated in the United States, Italy and Spain and spanned both the acute and convalescent phases of COVID-19. Deeply sampled blood TCRbeta repertoires from subjects exposed to, actively infected with, or recovered from COVID-19 were included in the dataset. Nearly every sample came with metadata listing a de-identified subject ID, COVID-19 status, age in years and sex. A freely available public database, intended as a resource for researchers studying the immune response to SARS-CoV-2, is where the repertoires were released. The prospective study material was composed of cDNA or gDNA derived from T cells, B-cell-depleted T cells, or PBMCs. Where HLA class I and class II types were available, the types were taken from metadata supplied by the sample provider, not from assay-based typing. Samples were obtained from the ongoing ImmuneRACE study (first 160 participants) and from 1,254 subjects provided by 6 global collaborators. Here is what the overall study found, with its caveats: How much clinical and demographic metadata was included differed by source and by participant, and the metadata was provided uncurated.

TCRbeta CDR3 regions were amplified from genomic DNA using the immunoSEQ Assay, a bias-controlled multiplex PCR. The paper's data handling went like this. Within the assay, amplification of reference gene primers was used to estimate how many nucleated cells each sample contained. To quantify the absolute abundance of each unique TCRbeta CDR3 rearrangement, sequence reads were collapsed and filtered. For each sample, productive Simpson clonality was calculated by taking the square root of Simpson's diversity index across productive rearrangements. TCRdb holds this immuneACCESS table with in-frame rearrangements only. Some clones are missing; in checked studies, unresolved V genes explain under half, and the rest has no known cause. Clone size and the V and J calls come from that table; the DNA yielded D and trimming. This sample has some 50,000 clones in its table, and 86% of those were observed once. Jointly, the top ten make up roughly 2% of the sample.

Whole blood was collected in K2EDTA tubes by collaborating institutions according to the institutions' own protocols. For TCRbeta analysis, collaborators shipped samples as frozen whole blood, isolated PBMCs, or DNA extracted from either of those sample types. On this clone: The clone's antigen remains unknown. The input lacks base qualities; no much larger clone sits a single base away.

Reading from cysteine to phenylalanine, the CDR3 counts 13 amino acids. The entry retains the CDR3 DNA only, 39 bases that are in frame from base 1. The germline V gene supplies CDR1 KGHDR and CDR2 SFDVKD. V sheds 4 bases and J sheds 6 bases, leaving 10 bases between their ends. Here the chain combines TRBV24-1 and TRBJ2-3; the D gene identity is not certain. The clonotype originates from a woman aged 60 to 75 with acute or convalescent COVID-19. The sample consisted of peripheral blood. The CDR3 protein sequence reads: CATSENLSDTQYF. The nucleotide sequence reads as follows: TGTGCCACCAGTGAGAACTTATCGGATACGCAGTATTTT.